This T cell receptor beta chain was documented in a study of PD-L1 blockade in urothelial cancer. Study context: Patients took up atezolizumab around 2014 at 1,200 mg intravenously every 3 weeks. Analyzed time points were 3 weeks (second dose) and 6 weeks after therapy began. Whole-study results and caveats: TCR clonality was measured in pretreatment peripheral blood. Clonality below the median predicted better survival.

On this clone itself: The antigen is undetermined.

Sequencing was performed with immunoSEQ multiplex PCR; in TCRdb, only in-frame clones are kept and a portion is missing. Of 85,000 to 130,000 clones in the sample, about 89% are singletons; the top ten hold just over 0.9%. The input for sequencing was PBMCs, taken around atezolizumab (anti-PD-L1) treatment. The sequence derives from a woman at least 80 years old with urothelial cancer.

CDR3 region: CASSQVERGGNEQFF. The CDR3 coding sequence is TGTGCCAGCAGCCAAGTAGAGCGGGGTGGCAATGAGCAGTTCTTC. The chain joins TRBV4-2 to TRBJ2-1; 7 bases match TRBD2. This CDR3 has 15 residues. Germline V gives CDR1 LGHNA, CDR2 YNFKEQ. V lost 1 base to trimming and J lost 6 bases; unmatched junction nucleotides: 6.